These T cell receptor beta chains were read from a single sample in a study of blood T cell repertoires in COVID-19. Some clones are missing from TCRdb's copy, which holds only in-frame ones; the method was immunoSEQ multiplex PCR. The table lists fewer than 350,000 clones, 75% to 90% of them singletons. Sequencing used peripheral blood. Receptors originate from a woman in her 30s who had recovered from COVID-19. CDR3s include the opening cysteine and the closing phenylalanine or tryptophan. A D gene is named only where the DNA matches it firmly. Size values are once, few and many counts, or a class for expanded clones, and some rows have none.

D: -; size: once; J: TRBJ2-7; V: TRBV19; length: 13; DNA: TGTGCCAGCAGACTGGCCCAATCCTACGAGCAGTACTTC; CDR3: CASRLAQSYEQYF
D: -; size: -; J: TRBJ2-3; V: TRBV19; length: 12; DNA: TGTGCCAGTAGTATAGATCGAGATACGCAGTATTTT; CDR3: CASSIDRDTQYF
D: TRBD1; size: -; J: TRBJ1-1; V: TRBV28; length: 15; DNA: TGTGCCAGCAGTCCGGGGACAGCGCCCTACACTGAAGCTTTCTTT; CDR3: CASSPGTAPYTEAFF
D: TRBD1; size: -; J: TRBJ1-3; V: TRBV19; length: 17; DNA: TGTGCCAGTGGTGGAGACAGGGACGTATACTCTGGAAACACCATATATTTT; CDR3: CASGGDRDVYSGNTIYF
D: -; size: -; J: TRBJ2-7; V: TRBV18; length: 13; DNA: TGTGCCAGCTCATCCGTCGTAAAGGCGGTGCAGTACTTC; CDR3: CASSSVVKAVQYF
D: TRBD2; size: -; J: TRBJ2-5; V: TRBV4-2; length: 17; DNA: TGTGCCAGCAGCCTCCTTGCGGGAGCATCTAATCAAGAGACCCAGTACTTC; CDR3: CASSLLAGASNQETQYF
D: -; size: -; J: TRBJ2-7; V: TRBV10-3; length: 17; DNA: TGTGCCATCAGTGAGTCATCGGGATATTGGGGAGAAGGCGAGCAGTACTTC; CDR3: CAISESSGYWGEGEQYF
D: TRBD1; size: -; J: TRBJ1-1; V: TRBV6-5; length: 15; DNA: TGTGCCAGCAGCCCCCCCGAGAGGGGGCTACCTGAAGCTTTCTTT; CDR3: CASSPPERGLPEAFF
D: -; size: -; J: TRBJ2-7; V: TRBV4-2; length: 16; DNA: TGTGCCAGCAGCCAAGTAAGTTCCGGGGGAGAATACGAGCAGTACTTC; CDR3: CASSQVSSGGEYEQYF
D: -; size: once; J: TRBJ2-5; V: TRBV5-1; length: 12; DNA: TGCGCCAGCGGAATTACAGGAGAGACCCAGTACTTC; CDR3: CASGITGETQYF
D: TRBD2; size: -; J: TRBJ2-5; V: TRBV5-1; length: 15; DNA: TGCGCCAGCAGCTTGTCCGGGGGGGCTCAAGAGACCCAGTACTTC; CDR3: CASSLSGGAQETQYF
D: TRBD1; size: -; J: TRBJ1-2; V: TRBV9; length: 15; DNA: TGTGCCAGCAGCGCCCGACAGGGGGCAAACTATGGCTACACCTTC; CDR3: CASSARQGANYGYTF
D: -; size: once; J: TRBJ2-7; V: TRBV7-9; length: 15; DNA: TGTGCCAGCAGCTTTAGAGCGGGTAGCGAAGACGAGCAGTACTTC; CDR3: CASSFRAGSEDEQYF
D: -; size: -; J: TRBJ2-7; V: TRBV11-2; length: 13; DNA: TGTGCCAGCACGCGACAGCTCTCCTACGAGCAGTACTTC; CDR3: CASTRQLSYEQYF
D: -; size: once; J: TRBJ2-3; V: TRBV5-1; length: 13; DNA: TGCGCCAGCAGCGTAGAGCTTGCAGATACGCAGTATTTT; CDR3: CASSVELADTQYF
D: TRBD1; size: -; J: TRBJ1-4; V: TRBV5-1; length: 16; DNA: TGCGCCAGCAGCTTGGGGCCGGGACAGGGCGGTGAAAAACTGTTTTTT; CDR3: CASSLGPGQGGEKLFF
D: -; size: -; J: TRBJ1-1; V: TRBV29-1; length: 13; DNA: TGCAGCGTGGGGAGGTCCGGGGGTACTGAAGCTTTCTTT; CDR3: CSVGRSGGTEAFF
D: TRBD1; size: -; J: TRBJ2-1; V: TRBV18; length: 15; DNA: TGTGCCAGCTCACCCGGGGACAGGGGATACAATGAGCAGTTCTTC; CDR3: CASSPGDRGYNEQFF
D: -; size: -; J: TRBJ2-7; V: TRBV5-1; length: 15; DNA: TGCGCCAGCAGCTTGGGCCAGGGGCCTTCCTACGAGCAGTACTTC; CDR3: CASSLGQGPSYEQYF
D: -; size: -; J: TRBJ1-5; V: TRBV6-2/TRBV6-3; length: 14; DNA: TGTGCCAGCAGTACACAGGGCGGCAATCAGCCCCAGCATTTT; CDR3: CASSTQGGNQPQHF
D: TRBD1; size: -; J: TRBJ2-3; V: TRBV6-2/TRBV6-3; length: 15; DNA: TGTGCCAGCAGTTACTCAAGGGGACAGCACCGTACGCAGTATTTT; CDR3: CASSYSRGQHRTQYF
D: TRBD2; size: -; J: TRBJ2-2; V: TRBV2; length: 15; DNA: TGTGCCAGCACCGGGACTAGCGGGAGGGCCGGGGAGCTGTTTTTT; CDR3: CASTGTSGRAGELFF
D: TRBD2; size: -; J: TRBJ2-5; V: TRBV28; length: 15; DNA: TGTGCCAGCAGCTATGGACTAGCGGGCTTAGAGACCCAGTACTTC; CDR3: CASSYGLAGLETQYF
D: -; size: -; J: TRBJ1-5; V: TRBV5-1; length: 16; DNA: TGCGCCAGCAGCGCCGAGGGGGATGTAGGCAATCAGCCCCAGCATTTT; CDR3: CASSAEGDVGNQPQHF
D: -; size: -; J: TRBJ2-2; V: TRBV7-9; length: 14; DNA: TGTGCCAGCAGCTTAACCAGGGAAGCCGGGGAGCTGTTTTTT; CDR3: CASSLTREAGELFF
D: TRBD1; size: -; J: TRBJ1-2; V: TRBV28; length: 13; DNA: TGTGCCAGCAGTCCCTCGACAGGGGGGGGCTACACCTTC; CDR3: CASSPSTGGGYTF
D: -; size: -; J: TRBJ1-1; V: TRBV7-9; length: 12; DNA: TGTGCCAGCAGTTCAGGGGTGACTGAAGCTTTCTTT; CDR3: CASSSGVTEAFF
D: -; size: once; J: TRBJ1-1; V: TRBV28; length: 15; DNA: TGTGCCAGCAGTTTAGGGGGGGGCCACAACACTGAAGCTTTCTTT; CDR3: CASSLGGGHNTEAFF
D: -; size: -; J: TRBJ1-3; V: TRBV28; length: 14; DNA: TGTGCCAGCGGGGCTATCAGCTCTGGAAACACCATATATTTT; CDR3: CASGAISSGNTIYF